Below, 8 T cell receptor beta chains from the same sample are listed, as sequenced in a study of beta chain features in type 1 diabetes (dated by TCRdb to the late 2010s). Receptors were amplified or captured by the immunoSEQ multiplex PCR assay. The High Capacity cDNA Reverse Transcription Kit was used to reverse transcribe all of the isolated RNA, meaning that expressed TCRB transcripts were what got sequenced. TCRdb provides this immuneACCESS table in a form limited to in-frame rearrangements. Some clones are lacking; in checked studies, under half of them reflect an unresolved V gene, and why the rest are absent is not known. This sample comprises over 120,000 clones, about 8.7% of them detected only once. Of the sample, around 0.68% is held by the ten largest clones. Sequences were obtained from central memory CD4+ T cells from blood. The receptors come from a man aged 18 to 35 in good health.

This chain links TRBV4-3 with TRBJ1-6, with D unresolved. Per germline, CDR1 LGHNA and CDR2 YSLEER. CDR3 length equals 13 residues. V lost 0 bases and J lost 8, with 5 bases in between. The CDR3 region has the DNA TGCGCCAGCAGCCAAGAGCGGGATTCACCCCTCCACTTT. It yields the protein CASSQERDSPLHF.

This clone was observed a few times. The chain's CDR3 is CASRETGGVSGYTF. As DNA, the CDR3 is TGTGCCAGCAGGGAGACAGGGGGCGTATCTGGCTACACCTTC. V is TRBV11-2 and J is TRBJ1-2, with 10 nucleotides matching TRBD1. J gave up 7 bases and V 6 bases, and 8 bases lay outside the gene matches. CDR3 size: 14 residues. From germline, CDR1 is SGHAT and CDR2 FQNNGV.

This clone was counted a few times. The rearrangement links TRBV19 to TRBJ2-7; D is unresolved. Germline assignment: CDR1 LNHDA and CDR2 SQIVND (reference sequence). The CDR3 is 11 residues long. Trimming shortened V by 4 bases and J by 3 bases, and 4 bases separated the two germline ends. CDR3 sequence reads: CASSNLYEQYF. The CDR3 region has the DNA TGTGCCAGTAGTAATCTCTACGAGCAGTACTTC.

The gene calls are TRBV29-1 and TRBJ2-5; D is unclear. Trimming took off 5 bases at V and 3 bases at J, with 10 bases between the two ends. Germline V lookup: CDR1 SQVTM, CDR2 ANQGSEA. The CDR3 is made up of 12 amino acids. CDR3 amino acids: CSVLWREETQYF. The CDR3 DNA follows: TGCAGCGTTCTTTGGAGAGAAGAGACCCAGTACTTC.

The chain links TRBV4-3 to TRBJ2-2, with D possibly TRBD1 on 6 matching bases. V lost 1 base and J 0 bases, leaving 9 bases between the germline ends. Germline V gene sequence: CDR1 LGHNA, CDR2 YSLEER. This CDR3 is 16 amino acids long. In DNA form, the CDR3 reads TGCGCCAGCAGCCAAGGAGGGGGAACGAACACCGGGGAGCTGTTTTTT. It translates to CASSQGGGTNTGELFF.

The chain couples TRBV12-2 to TRBJ2-1; TRBD1, the table's D call, lacks a check against the DNA. TRBV12-2 is an annotated pseudogene. There are 12 residues in the CDR3. CDR3 loop: CASRYRVHEQFF. DNA for the CDR3: TGTGCAAGTCGCTACAGGGTACATGAGCAGTTCTTC.

Only a few counts were recorded for this clone. V is TRBV7-6 and J is TRBJ1-3, with 7 bases that match TRBD1. V lost 4 bases and J lost 0; bases outside the gene matches: 6. Germline CDR1 SGHVS, CDR2 FNYEAQ. The CDR3 contains 16 residues. CDR3 residues: CASSWGTGDSGNTIYF. As DNA, the CDR3 is TGTGCCAGCAGCTGGGGAACAGGGGACTCTGGAAACACCATATATTTT.

There are a few counts of this clone. The chain employs TRBV29-1 and TRBJ2-5; TRBD2 matches at 14 bases. V lost 6 bases to trimming and J lost 2 bases; unmatched junction nucleotides: 8. This CDR3 has 16 residues. From germline, CDR1 is SQVTM and CDR2 ANQGSEA. CDR3 sequence reads: CSVAGTSGGSQETQYF. Here the CDR3 DNA reads TGCAGCGTCGCCGGGACTAGCGGGGGATCACAAGAGACCCAGTACTTC.